This T cell receptor beta chain was retrieved from a study of CD8 T cells in ankylosing spondylitis. Germline assignment: CDR1 SGHRS and CDR2 YFSETQ. The CDR3 spans 15 residues. Trimming took 4 bases from V and 8 from J; bases not matched to a gene: 8. One entry per CDR3 protein results from TCRdb running MiXCR on the 5' RACE reads. The sample records roughly 130,000 distinct CDR3 sequences, over 6.5% being singletons. This clonotype was seen repeatedly, ten times or more. Material: blood, either unsorted or a sorted T cell fraction (not recorded which). The chain couples TRBV5-1 to TRBJ1-3, with 11 bases lining up with TRBD1. The source is a male donor with ankylosing spondylitis or in good health (not recorded which). CDR3: CASSPSGQGGDTIYF. The CDR3 region has the DNA TGCGCCAGCAGCCCCTCGGGACAGGGGGGGGACACCATATATTTT.